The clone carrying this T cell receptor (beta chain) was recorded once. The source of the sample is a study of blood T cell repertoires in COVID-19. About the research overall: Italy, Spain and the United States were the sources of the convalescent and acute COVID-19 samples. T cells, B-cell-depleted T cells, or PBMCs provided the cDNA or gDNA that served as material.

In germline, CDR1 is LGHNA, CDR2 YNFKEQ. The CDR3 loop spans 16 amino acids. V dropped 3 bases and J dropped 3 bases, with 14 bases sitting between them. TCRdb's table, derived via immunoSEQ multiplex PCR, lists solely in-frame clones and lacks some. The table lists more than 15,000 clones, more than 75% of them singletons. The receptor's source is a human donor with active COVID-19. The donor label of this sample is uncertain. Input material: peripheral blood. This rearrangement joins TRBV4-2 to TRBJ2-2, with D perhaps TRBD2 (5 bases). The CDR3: CASSQEPGLDTGELFF. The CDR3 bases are TGTGCCAGCAGCCAGGAGCCGGGGTTGGACACCGGGGAGCTGTTTTTT.